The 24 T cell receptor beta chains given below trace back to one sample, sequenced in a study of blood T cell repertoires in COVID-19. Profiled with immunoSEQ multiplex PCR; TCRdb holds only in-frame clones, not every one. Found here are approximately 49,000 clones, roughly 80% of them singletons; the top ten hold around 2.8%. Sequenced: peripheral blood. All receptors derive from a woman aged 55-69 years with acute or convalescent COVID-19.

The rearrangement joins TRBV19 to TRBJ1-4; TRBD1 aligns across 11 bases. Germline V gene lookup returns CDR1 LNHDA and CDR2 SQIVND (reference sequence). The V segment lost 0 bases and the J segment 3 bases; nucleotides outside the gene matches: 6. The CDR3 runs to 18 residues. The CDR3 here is CASSIDRTGGYANEKLFF. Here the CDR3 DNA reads TGTGCCAGTAGTATAGACCGGACAGGGGGCTACGCTAATGAAAAACTGTTTTTT.

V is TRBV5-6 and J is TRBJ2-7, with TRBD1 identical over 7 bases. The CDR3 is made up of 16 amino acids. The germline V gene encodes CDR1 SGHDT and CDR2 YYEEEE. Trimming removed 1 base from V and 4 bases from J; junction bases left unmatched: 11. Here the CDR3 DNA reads TGTGCCAGCAGCTTGACCTCGGACAGGCTCCGGTACGAGCAGTACTTC. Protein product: CASSLTSDRLRYEQYF.

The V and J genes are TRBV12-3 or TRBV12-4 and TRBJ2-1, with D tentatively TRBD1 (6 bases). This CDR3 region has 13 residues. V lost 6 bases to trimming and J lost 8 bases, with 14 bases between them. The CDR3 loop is CASRDDRYDEQFF. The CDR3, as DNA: TGTGCCAGCAGGGATGACAGGTACGATGAGCAGTTCTTC.

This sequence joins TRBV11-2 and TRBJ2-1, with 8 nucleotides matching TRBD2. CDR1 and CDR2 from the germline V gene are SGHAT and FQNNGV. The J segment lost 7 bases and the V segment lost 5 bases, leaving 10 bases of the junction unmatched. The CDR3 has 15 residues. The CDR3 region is CASSLEPGLANEQFF. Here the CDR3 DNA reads TGTGCCAGCAGCCTCGAGCCTGGACTAGCAAATGAGCAGTTCTTC.

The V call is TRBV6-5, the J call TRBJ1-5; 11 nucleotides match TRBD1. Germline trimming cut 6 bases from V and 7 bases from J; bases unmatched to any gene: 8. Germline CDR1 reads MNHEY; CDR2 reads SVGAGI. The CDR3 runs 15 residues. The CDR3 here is CASSRTGGEGQPQHF. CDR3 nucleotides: TGTGCCAGCAGCCGGACAGGGGGCGAGGGACAGCCCCAGCATTTT.

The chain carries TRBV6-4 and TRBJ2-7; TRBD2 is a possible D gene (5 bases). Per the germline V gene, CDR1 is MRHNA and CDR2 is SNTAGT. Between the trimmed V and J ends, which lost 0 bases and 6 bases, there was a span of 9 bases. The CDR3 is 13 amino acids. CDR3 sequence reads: CASSDSPSSEQYF. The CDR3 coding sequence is TGTGCCAGCAGTGACTCGCCTAGCTCCGAGCAGTACTTC.

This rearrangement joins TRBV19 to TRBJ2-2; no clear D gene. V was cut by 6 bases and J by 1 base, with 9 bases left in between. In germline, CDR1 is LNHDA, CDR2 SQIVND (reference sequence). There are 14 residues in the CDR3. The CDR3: CASRTGRNTGELFF. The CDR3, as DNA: TGTGCCAGTAGGACGGGTAGGAACACCGGGGAGCTGTTTTTT.

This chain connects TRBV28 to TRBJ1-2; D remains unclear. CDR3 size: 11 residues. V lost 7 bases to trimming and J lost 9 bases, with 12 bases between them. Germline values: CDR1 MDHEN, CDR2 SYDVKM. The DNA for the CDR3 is TGTGCCAGCACCGGACCGACTAGCTACACCTTC. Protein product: CASTGPTSYTF.

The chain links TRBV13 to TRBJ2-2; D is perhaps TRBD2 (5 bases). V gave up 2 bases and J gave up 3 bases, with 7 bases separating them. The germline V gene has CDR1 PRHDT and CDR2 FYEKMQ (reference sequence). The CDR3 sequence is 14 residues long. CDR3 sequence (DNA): TGTGCCAGCAGCTTACAGGAGGACACCGGGGAGCTGTTTTTT. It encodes CASSLQEDTGELFF.

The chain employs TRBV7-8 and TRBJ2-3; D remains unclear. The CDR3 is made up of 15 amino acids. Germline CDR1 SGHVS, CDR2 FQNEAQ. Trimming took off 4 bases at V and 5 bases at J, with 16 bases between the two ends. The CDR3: CASSSRFRAGDTQYF. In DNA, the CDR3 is TGTGCCAGCAGCTCCCGCTTCCGCGCAGGAGATACGCAGTATTTT.

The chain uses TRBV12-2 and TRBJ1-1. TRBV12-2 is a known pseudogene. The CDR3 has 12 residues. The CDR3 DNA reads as TGTGCAAGTATCGAGGCGAACACTGAAGCTTTCTTT. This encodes CASIEANTEAFF.

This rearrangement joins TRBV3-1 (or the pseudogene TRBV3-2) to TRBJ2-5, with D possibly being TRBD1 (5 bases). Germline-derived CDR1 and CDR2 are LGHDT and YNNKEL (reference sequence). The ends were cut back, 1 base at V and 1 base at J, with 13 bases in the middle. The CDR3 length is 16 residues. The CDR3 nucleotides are TGTGCCAGCAGCCAAGTCGAACAGGCCACCCAAGAGACCCAGTACTTC. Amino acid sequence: CASSQVEQATQETQYF.

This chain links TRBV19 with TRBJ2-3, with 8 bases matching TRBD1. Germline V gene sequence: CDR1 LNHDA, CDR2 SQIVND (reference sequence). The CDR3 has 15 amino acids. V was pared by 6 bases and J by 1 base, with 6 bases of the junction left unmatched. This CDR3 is CASRRTGSGTDTQYF. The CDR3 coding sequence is TGTGCCAGTAGAAGGACAGGGTCCGGCACAGATACGCAGTATTTT. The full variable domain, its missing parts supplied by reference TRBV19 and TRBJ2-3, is DGGITQSPKYLFRKEGQNVTLSCEQNLNHDAMYWYRQDPGQGLRLIYYSQIVNDFQKGDIAEGYSVSREKKESFPLTVTSAQKNPTAFYLCASRRTGSGTDTQYFGPGTRLTVL.

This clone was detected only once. The CDR3 DNA reads as TGTGCCATCAGTGAGTCGAGGGAGGGCTACCGCTTGAACACTGAAGCTTTCTTT. Protein product: CAISESREGYRLNTEAFF. The chain has TRBV10-3 and TRBJ1-1, with D unclear. Trimming took off 0 bases at V and 0 bases at J, with 17 bases between the two ends. CDR3 length equals 18 residues. The germline V gene has CDR1 ENHRY and CDR2 SYGVKD.

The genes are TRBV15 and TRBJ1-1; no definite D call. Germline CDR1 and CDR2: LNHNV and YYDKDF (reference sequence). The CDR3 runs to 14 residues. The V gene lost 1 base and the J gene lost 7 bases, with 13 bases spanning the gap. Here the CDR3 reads CATSRGLEGVEAFF. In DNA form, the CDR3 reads TGTGCCACCAGCAGAGGTTTGGAGGGTGTTGAAGCTTTCTTT.

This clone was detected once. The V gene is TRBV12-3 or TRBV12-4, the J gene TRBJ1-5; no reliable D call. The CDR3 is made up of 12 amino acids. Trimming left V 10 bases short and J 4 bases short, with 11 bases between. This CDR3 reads CAIRTGNQPQHF. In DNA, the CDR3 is TGTGCCATCAGGACGGGAAATCAGCCCCAGCATTTT.

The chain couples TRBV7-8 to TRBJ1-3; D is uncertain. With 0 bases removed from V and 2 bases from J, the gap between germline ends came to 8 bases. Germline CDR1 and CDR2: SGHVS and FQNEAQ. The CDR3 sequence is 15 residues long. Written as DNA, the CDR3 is TGTGCCAGCAGCTTAGCGGTAGGAGCTGGAAACACCATATATTTT. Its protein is CASSLAVGAGNTIYF.

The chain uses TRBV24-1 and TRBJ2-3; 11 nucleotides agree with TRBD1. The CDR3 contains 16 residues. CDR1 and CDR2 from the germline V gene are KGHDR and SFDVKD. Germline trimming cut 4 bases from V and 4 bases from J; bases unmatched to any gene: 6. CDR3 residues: CATSDPGTGGSDTQYF. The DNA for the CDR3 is TGTGCCACCAGTGACCCCGGGACAGGGGGATCAGATACGCAGTATTTT.

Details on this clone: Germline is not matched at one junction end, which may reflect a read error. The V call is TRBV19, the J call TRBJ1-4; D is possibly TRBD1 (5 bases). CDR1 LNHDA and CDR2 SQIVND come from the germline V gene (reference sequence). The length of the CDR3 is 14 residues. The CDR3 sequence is CASSITHRQPMGLF. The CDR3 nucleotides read TGTGCCAGTAGTATAACACACCGACAGCCGATGGGACTCTTT.

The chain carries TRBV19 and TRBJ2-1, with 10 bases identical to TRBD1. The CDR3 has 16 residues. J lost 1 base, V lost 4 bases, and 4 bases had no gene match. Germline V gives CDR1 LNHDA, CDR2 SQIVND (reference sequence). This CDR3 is CASSTRTGGSYNEQFF. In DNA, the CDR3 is TGTGCCAGTAGTACCCGGACAGGGGGGTCCTACAATGAGCAGTTCTTC. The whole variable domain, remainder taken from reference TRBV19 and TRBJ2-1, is DGGITQSPKYLFRKEGQNVTLSCEQNLNHDAMYWYRQDPGQGLRLIYYSQIVNDFQKGDIAEGYSVSREKKESFPLTVTSAQKNPTAFYLCASSTRTGGSYNEQFFGPGTRLTVL.

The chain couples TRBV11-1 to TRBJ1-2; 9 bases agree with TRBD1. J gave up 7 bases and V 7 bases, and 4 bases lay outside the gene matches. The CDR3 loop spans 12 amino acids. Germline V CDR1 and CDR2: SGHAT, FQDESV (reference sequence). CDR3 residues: CASTGTGIGYTF. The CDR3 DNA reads TGTGCCAGCACCGGGACAGGGATTGGCTACACCTTC. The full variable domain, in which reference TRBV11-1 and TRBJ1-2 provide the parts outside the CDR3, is EAEVAQSPRYKITEKSQAVAFWCDPISGHATLYWYRQILGQGPELLVQFQDESVVDDSQLPKDRFSAERLKGVDSTLKIQPAELGDSAMYLCASTGTGIGYTFGSGTRLTVV.

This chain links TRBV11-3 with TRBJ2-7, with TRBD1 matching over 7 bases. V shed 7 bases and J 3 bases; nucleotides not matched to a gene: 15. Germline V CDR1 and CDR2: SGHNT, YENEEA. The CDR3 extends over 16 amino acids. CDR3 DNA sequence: TGTGCCAGCACTCCGAACCGGGACAGCAGGATCTACGAGCAGTACTTC. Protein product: CASTPNRDSRIYEQYF.

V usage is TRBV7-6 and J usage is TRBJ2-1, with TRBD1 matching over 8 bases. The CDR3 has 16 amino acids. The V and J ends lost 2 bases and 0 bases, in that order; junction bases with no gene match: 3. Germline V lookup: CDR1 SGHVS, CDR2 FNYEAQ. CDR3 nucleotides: TGTGCCAGCAGCTTATCGGGACAGGACTCCTACAATGAGCAGTTCTTC. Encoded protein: CASSLSGQDSYNEQFF.

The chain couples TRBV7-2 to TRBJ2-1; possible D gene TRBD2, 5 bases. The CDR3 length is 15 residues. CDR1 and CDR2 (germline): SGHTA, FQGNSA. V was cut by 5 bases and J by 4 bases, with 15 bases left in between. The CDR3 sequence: CASSPGNNRYNEQFF. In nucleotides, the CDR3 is TGTGCCAGCAGCCCCGGGAATAACAGATACAATGAGCAGTTCTTC.